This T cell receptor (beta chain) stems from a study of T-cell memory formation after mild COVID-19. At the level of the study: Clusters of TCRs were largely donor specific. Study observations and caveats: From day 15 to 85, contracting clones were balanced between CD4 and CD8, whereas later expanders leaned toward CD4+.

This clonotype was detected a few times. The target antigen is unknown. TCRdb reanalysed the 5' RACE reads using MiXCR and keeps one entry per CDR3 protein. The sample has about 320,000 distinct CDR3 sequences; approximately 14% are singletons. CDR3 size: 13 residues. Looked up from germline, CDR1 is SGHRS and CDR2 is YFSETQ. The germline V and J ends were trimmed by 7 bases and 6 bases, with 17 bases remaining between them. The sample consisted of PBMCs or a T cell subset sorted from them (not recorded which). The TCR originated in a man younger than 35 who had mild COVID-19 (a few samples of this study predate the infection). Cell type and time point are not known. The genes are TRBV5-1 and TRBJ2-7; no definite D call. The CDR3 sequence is CASRATARAEQYF. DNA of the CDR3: TGCGCCAGCCGGGCTACTGCTCGGGCCGAGCAGTACTTC.